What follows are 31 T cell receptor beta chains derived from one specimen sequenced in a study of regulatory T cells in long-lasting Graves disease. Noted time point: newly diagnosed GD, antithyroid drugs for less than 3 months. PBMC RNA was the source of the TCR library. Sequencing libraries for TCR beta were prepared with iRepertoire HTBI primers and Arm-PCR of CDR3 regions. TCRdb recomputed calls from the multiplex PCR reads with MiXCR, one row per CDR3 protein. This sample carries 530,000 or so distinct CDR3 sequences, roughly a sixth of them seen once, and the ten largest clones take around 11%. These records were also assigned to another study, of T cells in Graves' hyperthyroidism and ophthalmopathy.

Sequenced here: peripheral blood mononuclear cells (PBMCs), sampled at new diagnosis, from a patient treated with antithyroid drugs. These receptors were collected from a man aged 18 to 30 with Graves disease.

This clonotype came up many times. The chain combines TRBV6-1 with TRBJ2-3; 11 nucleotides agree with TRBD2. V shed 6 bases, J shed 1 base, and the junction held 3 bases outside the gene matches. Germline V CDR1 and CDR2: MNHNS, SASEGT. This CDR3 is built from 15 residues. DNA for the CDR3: TGTGCCAGCAGCTCACTAGCGGGAGGCACAGATACGCAGTATTTT. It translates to CASSSLAGGTDTQYF.

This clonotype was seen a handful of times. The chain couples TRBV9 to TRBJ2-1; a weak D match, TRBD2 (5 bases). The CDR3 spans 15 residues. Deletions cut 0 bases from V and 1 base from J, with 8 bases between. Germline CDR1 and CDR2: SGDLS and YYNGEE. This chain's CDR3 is CASSVDEGSYNEQFF. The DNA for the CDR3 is TGTGCCAGCAGCGTAGACGAGGGATCCTACAATGAGCAGTTCTTC.

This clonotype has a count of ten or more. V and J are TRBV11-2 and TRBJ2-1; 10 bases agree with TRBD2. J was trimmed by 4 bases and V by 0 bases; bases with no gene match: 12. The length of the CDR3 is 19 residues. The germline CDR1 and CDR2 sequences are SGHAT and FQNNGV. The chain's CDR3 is CASSLDHEASGSAYNEQFF. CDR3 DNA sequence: TGTGCCAGCAGCTTAGATCACGAGGCTAGCGGGAGTGCGTACAATGAGCAGTTCTTC.

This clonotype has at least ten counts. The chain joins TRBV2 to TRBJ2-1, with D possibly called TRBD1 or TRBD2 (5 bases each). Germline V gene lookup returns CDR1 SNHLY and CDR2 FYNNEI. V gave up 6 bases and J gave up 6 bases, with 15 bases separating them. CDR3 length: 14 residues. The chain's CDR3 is CASRRGRAGNEQFF. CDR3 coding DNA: TGTGCCAGCAGGAGGGGACGGGCAGGCAATGAGCAGTTCTTC.

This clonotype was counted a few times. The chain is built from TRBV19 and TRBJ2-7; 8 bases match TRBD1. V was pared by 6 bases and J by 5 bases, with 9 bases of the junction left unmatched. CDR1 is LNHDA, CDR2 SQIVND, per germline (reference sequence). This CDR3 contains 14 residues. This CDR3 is CASRITGGLDEQYF. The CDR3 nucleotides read TGTGCCAGTAGAATCACAGGGGGGCTGGACGAGCAGTACTTC.

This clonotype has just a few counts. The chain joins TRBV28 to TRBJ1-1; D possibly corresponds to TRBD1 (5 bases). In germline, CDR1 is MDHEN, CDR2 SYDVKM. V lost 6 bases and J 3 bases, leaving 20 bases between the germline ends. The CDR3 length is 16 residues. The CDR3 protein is CASRGASGGKDTEAFF. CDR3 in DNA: TGTGCCAGCAGAGGGGCATCGGGGGGTAAAGACACTGAAGCTTTCTTT.

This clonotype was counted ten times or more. The CDR3 sequence: CSVERATSGSGTQYF. CDR3 sequence (DNA): TGCAGCGTTGAAAGAGCAACTAGCGGGAGCGGGACCCAGTACTTC. The V gene is TRBV29-1, the J gene TRBJ2-5; TRBD2 agrees at 11 bases. The V segment lost 2 bases and the J segment 7 bases; nucleotides outside the gene matches: 9. The CDR3 is 15 residues long. Germline loops: CDR1 SQVTM, CDR2 ANQGSEA.

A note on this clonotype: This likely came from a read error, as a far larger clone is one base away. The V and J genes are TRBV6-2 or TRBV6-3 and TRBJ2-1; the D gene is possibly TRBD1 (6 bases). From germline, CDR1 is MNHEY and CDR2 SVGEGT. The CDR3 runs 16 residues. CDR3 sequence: CTSSEGGNLLDNEQFF. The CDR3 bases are TGTACCAGCAGTGAAGGGGGTAACCTACTAGACAATGAGCAGTTCTTC.

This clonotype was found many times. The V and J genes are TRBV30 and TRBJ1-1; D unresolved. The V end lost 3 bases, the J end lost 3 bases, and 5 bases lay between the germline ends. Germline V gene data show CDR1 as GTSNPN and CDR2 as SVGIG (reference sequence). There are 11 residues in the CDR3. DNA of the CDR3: TGTGCCTGGAGGTCGGACACTGAAGCTTTCTTT. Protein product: CAWRSDTEAFF.

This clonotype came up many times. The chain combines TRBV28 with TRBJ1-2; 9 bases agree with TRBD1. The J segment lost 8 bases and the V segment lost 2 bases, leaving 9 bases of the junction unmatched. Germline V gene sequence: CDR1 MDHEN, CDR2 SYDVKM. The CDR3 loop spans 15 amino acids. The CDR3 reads CASSLPRGQGDGYTF. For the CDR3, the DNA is TGTGCCAGCAGTTTACCGAGGGGACAGGGAGACGGCTACACCTTC.

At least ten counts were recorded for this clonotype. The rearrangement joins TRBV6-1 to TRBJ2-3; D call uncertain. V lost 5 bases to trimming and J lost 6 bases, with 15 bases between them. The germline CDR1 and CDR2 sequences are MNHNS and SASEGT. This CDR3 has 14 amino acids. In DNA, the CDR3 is TGTGCCAGCAGTCCCGTGTTCTTAATGGATACGCAGTATTTT. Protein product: CASSPVFLMDTQYF.

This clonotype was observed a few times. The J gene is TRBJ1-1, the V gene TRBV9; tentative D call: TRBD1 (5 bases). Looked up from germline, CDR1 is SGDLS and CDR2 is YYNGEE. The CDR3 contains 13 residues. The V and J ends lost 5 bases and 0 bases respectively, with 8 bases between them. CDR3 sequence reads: CASSMGVNTEAFF. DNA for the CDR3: TGTGCCAGCAGTATGGGGGTGAACACTGAAGCTTTCTTT.

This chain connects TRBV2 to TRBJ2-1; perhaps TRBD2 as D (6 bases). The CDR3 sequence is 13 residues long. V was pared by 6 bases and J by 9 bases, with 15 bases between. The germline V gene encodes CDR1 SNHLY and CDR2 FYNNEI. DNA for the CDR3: TGTGCCAGCAGAGCTAGGAGGGATACTGAGCAGTTCTTC. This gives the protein CASRARRDTEQFF. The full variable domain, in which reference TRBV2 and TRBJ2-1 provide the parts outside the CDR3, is EPEVTQTPSHQVTQMGQEVILRCVPISNHLYFYWYRQILGQKVEFLVSFYNNEISEKSEIFDDQFSVERPDGSNFTLKIRSTKLEDSAMYFCASRARRDTEQFFGPGTRLTVL.

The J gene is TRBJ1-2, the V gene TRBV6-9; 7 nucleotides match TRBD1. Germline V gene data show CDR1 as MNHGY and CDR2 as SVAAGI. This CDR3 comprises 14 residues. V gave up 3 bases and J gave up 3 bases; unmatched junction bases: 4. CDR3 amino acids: CASSYDRAHYGYTF. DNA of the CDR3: TGTGCCAGCAGTTACGACAGGGCACACTATGGCTACACCTTC.

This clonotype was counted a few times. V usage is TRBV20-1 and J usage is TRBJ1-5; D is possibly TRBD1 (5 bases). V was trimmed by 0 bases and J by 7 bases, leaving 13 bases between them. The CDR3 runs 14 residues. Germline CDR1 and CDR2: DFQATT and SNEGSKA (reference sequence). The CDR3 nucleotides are TGCAGTGCTAGAGATTCAGGGACCAACCAGCCCCAGCATTTT. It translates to CSARDSGTNQPQHF.

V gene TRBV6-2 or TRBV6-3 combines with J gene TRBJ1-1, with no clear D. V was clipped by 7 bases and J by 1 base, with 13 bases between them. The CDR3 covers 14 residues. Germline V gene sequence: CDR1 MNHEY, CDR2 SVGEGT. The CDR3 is CASIYPAENTEAFF. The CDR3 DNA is TGTGCCAGCATTTATCCTGCAGAGAACACTGAAGCTTTCTTT.

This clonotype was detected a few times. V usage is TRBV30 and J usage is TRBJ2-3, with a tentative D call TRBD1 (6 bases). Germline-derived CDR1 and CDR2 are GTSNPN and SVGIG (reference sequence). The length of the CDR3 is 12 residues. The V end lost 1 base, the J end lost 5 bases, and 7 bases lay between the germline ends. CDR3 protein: CAWSAQGDTQYF. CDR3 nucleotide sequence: TGTGCCTGGAGTGCACAGGGAGATACGCAGTATTTT.

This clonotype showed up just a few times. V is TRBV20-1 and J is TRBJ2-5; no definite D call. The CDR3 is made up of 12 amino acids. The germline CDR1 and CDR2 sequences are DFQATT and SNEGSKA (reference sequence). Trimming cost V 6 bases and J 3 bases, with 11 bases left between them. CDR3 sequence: CSAHTRKETQYF. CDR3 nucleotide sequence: TGCAGTGCCCATACACGCAAAGAGACCCAGTACTTC.

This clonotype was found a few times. Here the CDR3 reads CASSPGTGNGYTF. The CDR3 nucleotides are TGTGCCAGCAGCCCTGGGACAGGGAATGGCTACACCTTC. The chain joins TRBV3-1 to TRBJ1-2; 9 bases fit TRBD1. The CDR3 is made up of 13 amino acids. The germline V gene has CDR1 LGHDT and CDR2 YNNKEL (reference sequence). V shed 4 bases and J 6 bases; nucleotides not matched to a gene: 3.

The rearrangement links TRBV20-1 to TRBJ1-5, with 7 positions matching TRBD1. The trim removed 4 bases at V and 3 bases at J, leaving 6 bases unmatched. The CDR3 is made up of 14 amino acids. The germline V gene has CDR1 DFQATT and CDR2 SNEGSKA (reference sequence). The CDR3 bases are TGCAGTGCTATACAGGGGCCCCCCAATCAGCCCCAGCATTTT. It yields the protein CSAIQGPPNQPQHF.

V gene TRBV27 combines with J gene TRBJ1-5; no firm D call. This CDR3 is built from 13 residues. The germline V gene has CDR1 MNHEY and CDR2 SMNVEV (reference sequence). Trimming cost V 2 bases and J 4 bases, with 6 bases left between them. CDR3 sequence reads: CASSLHENQPQHF. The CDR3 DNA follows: TGTGCCAGCAGTTTACACGAAAATCAGCCCCAGCATTTT.

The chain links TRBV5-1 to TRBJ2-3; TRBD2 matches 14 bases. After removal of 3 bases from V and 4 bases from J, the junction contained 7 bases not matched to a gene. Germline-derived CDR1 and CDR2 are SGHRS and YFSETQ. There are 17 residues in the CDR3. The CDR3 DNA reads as TGCGCCAGCAGCTCAGGGACTAGCGGGGGATCTGCAGATACGCAGTATTTT. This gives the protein CASSSGTSGGSADTQYF.

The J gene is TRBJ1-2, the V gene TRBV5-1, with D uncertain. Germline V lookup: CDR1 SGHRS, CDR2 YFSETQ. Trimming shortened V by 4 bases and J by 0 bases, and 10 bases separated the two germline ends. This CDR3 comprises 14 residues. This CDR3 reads CASSPATANYGYTF. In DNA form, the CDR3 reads TGCGCCAGCAGCCCGGCCACTGCTAACTATGGCTACACCTTC.

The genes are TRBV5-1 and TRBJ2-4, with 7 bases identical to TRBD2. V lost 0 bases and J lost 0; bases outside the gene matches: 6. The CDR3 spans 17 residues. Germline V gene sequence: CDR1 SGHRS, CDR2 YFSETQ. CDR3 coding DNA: TGCGCCAGCAGCTTGGTTGCGGGAGCCCTAGCCAAAAACATTCAGTACTTC. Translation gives CASSLVAGALAKNIQYF.

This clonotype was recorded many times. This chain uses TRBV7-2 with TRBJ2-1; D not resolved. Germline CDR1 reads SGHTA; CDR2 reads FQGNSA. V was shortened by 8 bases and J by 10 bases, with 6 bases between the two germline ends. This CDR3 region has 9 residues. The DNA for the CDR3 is TGTGCCAGCTCACGGGAGCAGTTCTTC. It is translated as CASSREQFF.

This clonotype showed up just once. The DNA for the CDR3 is TGTGCCAGTAGTATACGGGCGGGTAACTACGAGCAGTACTTC. This sequence encodes CASSIRAGNYEQYF. The chain joins TRBV19 to TRBJ2-7; a possible D gene is TRBD2 (5 bases). CDR1 and CDR2 from the germline V gene are LNHDA and SQIVND (reference sequence). The length of the CDR3 is 14 residues. V was pared by 2 bases and J by 3 bases, with 11 bases between. The full variable domain, in which reference TRBV19 and TRBJ2-7 provide the parts outside the CDR3, is DGGITQSPKYLFRKEGQNVTLSCEQNLNHDAMYWYRQDPGQGLRLIYYSQIVNDFQKGDIAEGYSVSREKKESFPLTVTSAQKNPTAFYLCASSIRAGNYEQYFGPGTRLTVT.

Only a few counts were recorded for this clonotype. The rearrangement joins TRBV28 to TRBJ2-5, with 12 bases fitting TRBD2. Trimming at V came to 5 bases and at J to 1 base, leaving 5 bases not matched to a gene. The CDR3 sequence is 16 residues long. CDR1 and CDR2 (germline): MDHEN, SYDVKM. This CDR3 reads CASSDPSGRGQETQYF. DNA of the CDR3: TGTGCCAGCAGTGATCCTAGCGGGAGGGGCCAAGAGACCCAGTACTTC.

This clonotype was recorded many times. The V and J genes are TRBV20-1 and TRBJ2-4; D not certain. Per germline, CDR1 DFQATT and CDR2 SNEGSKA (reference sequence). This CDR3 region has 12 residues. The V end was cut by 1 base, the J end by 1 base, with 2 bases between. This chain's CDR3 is CSARGAKNIQYF. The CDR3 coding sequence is TGCAGTGCTAGAGGGGCCAAAAACATTCAGTACTTC.

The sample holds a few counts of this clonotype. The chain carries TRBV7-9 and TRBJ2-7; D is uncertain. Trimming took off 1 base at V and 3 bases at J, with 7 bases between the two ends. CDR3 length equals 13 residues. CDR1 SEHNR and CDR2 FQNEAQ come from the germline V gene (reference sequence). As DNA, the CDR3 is TGTGCCAGCAGCTTAGAGGTAGGCTACGAGCAGTACTTC. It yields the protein CASSLEVGYEQYF.

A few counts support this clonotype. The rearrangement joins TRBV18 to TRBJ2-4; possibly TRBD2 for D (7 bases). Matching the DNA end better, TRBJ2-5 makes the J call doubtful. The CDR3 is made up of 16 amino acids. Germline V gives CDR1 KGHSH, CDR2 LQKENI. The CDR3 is CASSITRTAGGETQYF. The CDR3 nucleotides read TGTGCCAGCTCCATAACACGGACAGCCGGGGGGGAGACCCAGTACTTC.

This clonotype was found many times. CDR3 sequence: CASSYSGSNEQYF. CDR3 DNA: TGTGCCAGCAGTTATTCGGGTTCTAACGAGCAGTACTTC. This chain uses TRBV28 with TRBJ2-7; no reliable D call. V shed 4 bases and J shed 5 bases, with 12 bases lying between them. The CDR3 spans 13 residues. Germline CDR1 MDHEN, CDR2 SYDVKM.